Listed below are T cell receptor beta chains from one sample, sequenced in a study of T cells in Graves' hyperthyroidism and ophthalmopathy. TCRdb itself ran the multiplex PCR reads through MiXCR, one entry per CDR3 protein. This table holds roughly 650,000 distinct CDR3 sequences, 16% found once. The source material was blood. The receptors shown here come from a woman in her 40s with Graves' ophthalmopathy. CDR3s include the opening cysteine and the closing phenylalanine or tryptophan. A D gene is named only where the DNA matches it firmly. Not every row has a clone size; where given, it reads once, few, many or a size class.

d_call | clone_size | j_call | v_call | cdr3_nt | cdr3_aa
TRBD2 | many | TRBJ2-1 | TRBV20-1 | TGCAGTGCTAGACTAGCGGGATACGGTAATGAGCAGTTCTTC | CSARLAGYGNEQFF
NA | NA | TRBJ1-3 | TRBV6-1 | TGTGCCAGCAGGAGCATCGAGTCTGGAAACACCATATATTTT | CASRSIESGNTIYF
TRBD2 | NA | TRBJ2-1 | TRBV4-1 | TGCGCCAGCAGCCAAGATCTTTTTCGGGCGGGAGTATCCTACAATGAGCAGTTCTTC | CASSQDLFRAGVSYNEQFF
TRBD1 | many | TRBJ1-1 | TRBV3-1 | TGTGCCAGCAGCCAAGCTTGGGACAGTGAAGCTTTCTTT | CASSQAWDSEAFF
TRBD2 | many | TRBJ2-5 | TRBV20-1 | TGCAGTGCTAGAGGTCAGCGGGGGGCCGGTCAGACCCAGTACTTC | CSARGQRGAGQTQYF
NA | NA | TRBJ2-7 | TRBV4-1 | TGCGCCAGCAGCCAGACAGGCGGCAACGAGCAGTACTTC | CASSQTGGNEQYF
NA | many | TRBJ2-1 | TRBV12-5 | TGTGCTAGTGGTATCGGGACTCCCCCGTTTAGTGAGCAGTTCTTC | CASGIGTPPFSEQFF
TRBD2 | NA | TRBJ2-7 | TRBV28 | TGTGCCAGCAGCGGGACCTCTAGCGGGCAATGGAGCGGGCAGTACTTC | CASSGTSSGQWSGQYF
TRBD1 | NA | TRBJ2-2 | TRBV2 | TGTGCCAGCAACCTAGGACAGGGGGCGCGTCTTGCCGGGGAGCTGTTTTTT | CASNLGQGARLAGELFF
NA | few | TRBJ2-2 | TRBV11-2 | TGTGCCAGCAGCACCCAGGTTGATAACACCGGGGAGCTGTTTTTT | CASSTQVDNTGELFF
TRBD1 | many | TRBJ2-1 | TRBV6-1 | TGTGCCAGCAGGCCCGACAGGGCGAGCTACAATGAGCAGTTCTTC | CASRPDRASYNEQFF
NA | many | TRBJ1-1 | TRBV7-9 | TGTGCCAGCAGCTTAGACCCCTCGGGCTCGACTGAAGCTTTCTTT | CASSLDPSGSTEAFF
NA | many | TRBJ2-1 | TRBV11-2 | TGTGCCAGCAGCTCTAACAGGGGGGGGGCCATCAATGAGCAGTTCTTC | CASSSNRGGAINEQFF
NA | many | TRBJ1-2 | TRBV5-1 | TGCGCCAGCAGCTTGGAATCGCTCAGGCGTAACTATGGCTACACCTTC | CASSLESLRRNYGYTF
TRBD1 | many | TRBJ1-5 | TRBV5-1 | TGCGCCAGCAGCTGGACAGGGGAAGATCATCAGCCCCAGCATTTT | CASSWTGEDHQPQHF
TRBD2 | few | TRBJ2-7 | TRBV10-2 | TGCGCCAGACTCCCCCGCCTGACTAGCGACTCCTACGAGCAGTACTTC | CARLPRLTSDSYEQYF
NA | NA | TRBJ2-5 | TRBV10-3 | TGTGCCATCAGTGAGTCTCCAGGCCATGAGACCCAGTACTTC | CAISESPGHETQYF
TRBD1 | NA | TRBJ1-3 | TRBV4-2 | TGTGCCAGCAGCCAACCAGGGACAGGTGGAAACACCATATATTTT | CASSQPGTGGNTIYF
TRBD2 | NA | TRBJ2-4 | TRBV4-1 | TGCGCCAGCAGCCAAGTGGCTAGCGGGGGCGGATTAGCCAAAAACATTCAGTACTTC | CASSQVASGGGLAKNIQYF
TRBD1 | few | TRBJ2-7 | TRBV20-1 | TGCAGTGCTAGGAACAGGGGCTCCTACGAGCAGTACTTC | CSARNRGSYEQYF
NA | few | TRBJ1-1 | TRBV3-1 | TGTGCCAGCACTCCCGCCCGGCTGGTGAACACTGAAGCTTTCTTT | CASTPARLVNTEAFF
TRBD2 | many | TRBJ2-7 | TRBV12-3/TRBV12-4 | TGTGCCAGCAGTTCTAGCGGGAGGGTTTACGAGCAGTACTTC | CASSSSGRVYEQYF
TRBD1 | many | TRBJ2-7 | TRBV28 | TGTGCCAGCAGTTCTGCCGGGACAGGGATCTACGAGCAGTACTTC | CASSSAGTGIYEQYF
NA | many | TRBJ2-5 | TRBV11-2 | TGTGCCAGCAGCTTAGTTGGTCGCGAAGAGACCCAGTACTTC | CASSLVGREETQYF
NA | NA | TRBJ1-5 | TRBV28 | TGTGCCAGCAGTCCGGGTGGGCGTAGCAATCAGCCCCAGCATTTT | CASSPGGRSNQPQHF
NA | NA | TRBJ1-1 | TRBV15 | TGTGCCACCAGCCCGGGATACACTGAAGCTTTCTTT | CATSPGYTEAFF
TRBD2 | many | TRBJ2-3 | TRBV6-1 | TGTGCCAGCAGATCCTTGGCGGGAGGGGCAGATACGCAGTATTTT | CASRSLAGGADTQYF
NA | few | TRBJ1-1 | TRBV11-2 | TGTGCCAGCAGCCCGGGGACCCTTGGCACTGAAGCTTTCTTT | CASSPGTLGTEAFF
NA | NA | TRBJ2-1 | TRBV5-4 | TGTGCCAGCAGCTTGGAAGGGGGGCCTTGGAATGAGCAGTTCTTC | CASSLEGGPWNEQFF
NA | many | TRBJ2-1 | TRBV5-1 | TGCGCCAGCAGCTTGGACAGCTACAATGAGCAGTTCTTC | CASSLDSYNEQFF
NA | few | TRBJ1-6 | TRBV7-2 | TGTGCCAGCAGCTTGCGACAGAGCTCCTATAATTCACCCCTCCACTTT | CASSLRQSSYNSPLHF
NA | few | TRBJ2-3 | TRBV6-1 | TGTGCCAGCAGTGAACCCCAAGCCCGGGGGCCGGGGTATTTT | CASSEPQARGPGYF
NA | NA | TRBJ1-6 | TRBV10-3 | TGTGCCATCAGTGCCGGAGGTCCAAGCTATAATTCACCCCTCCACTTT | CAISAGGPSYNSPLHF
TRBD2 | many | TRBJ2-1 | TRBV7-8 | TGTGCCAGCAGCCGGGGCGGGACTAGTGGCAATGAGCAGTTCTTC | CASSRGGTSGNEQFF
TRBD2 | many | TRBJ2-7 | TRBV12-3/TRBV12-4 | TGTGCCAGCACCCCAGGACTAGCGGGGGGCTACGAGCAGTACTTC | CASTPGLAGGYEQYF
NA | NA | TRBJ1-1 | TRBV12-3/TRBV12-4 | TGTGCCAGCCGCTGGGACGGGAACACTGAAGCTTTCTTT | CASRWDGNTEAFF
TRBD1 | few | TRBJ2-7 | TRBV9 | TGTGCCAGCAGCGTTGGGGACAGGGTTTCCTACGAGCAGTACTTC | CASSVGDRVSYEQYF
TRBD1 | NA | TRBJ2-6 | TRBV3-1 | TGTGCCAGCAGCCCACGGGACAGGGCCTCTGGGGCCAACGTCCTGACTTTC | CASSPRDRASGANVLTF
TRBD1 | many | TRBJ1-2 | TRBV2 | TGTGCCAGCAGTAGGACAGGGGGCTCTCGCTATGGCTACACCTTC | CASSRTGGSRYGYTF
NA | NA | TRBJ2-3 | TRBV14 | TGTGCCAGCAACCACACCGGGACTAGCACAGATACGCAGTATTTT | CASNHTGTSTDTQYF
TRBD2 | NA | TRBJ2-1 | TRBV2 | TGTGCCAGCACGGGACTAGCGGGAGAATCCTACAATGAGCAGTTCTTC | CASTGLAGESYNEQFF
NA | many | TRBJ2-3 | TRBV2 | TGTGCCAGCAGAGCAGGGGCCTCCTTCACAGATACGCAGTATTTT | CASRAGASFTDTQYF
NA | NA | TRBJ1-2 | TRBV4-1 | TGCGCCAGCAGCCGGGAGGTAGAGTATGGCTACACCTTC | CASSREVEYGYTF
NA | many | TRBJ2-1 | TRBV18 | TGTGCCAGCTCACCACCTGGGGATTTCCTCTCCTACAATGAGCAGTTCTTC | CASSPPGDFLSYNEQFF
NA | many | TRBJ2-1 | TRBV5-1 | TGCGCCAGCAGCGCGCTAGGGACGCAACCCTACAATGAGCAGTTCTTC | CASSALGTQPYNEQFF
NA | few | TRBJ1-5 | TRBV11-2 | TGTGCCAGCAGCTTGGACAGCCCTTATAGCAATCAGCCCCAGCATTTT | CASSLDSPYSNQPQHF
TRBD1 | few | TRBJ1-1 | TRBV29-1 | TGCAGCGTCTCAACAGGGGGGACTGAAGCTTTCTTT | CSVSTGGTEAFF
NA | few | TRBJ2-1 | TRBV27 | TGTGCCAGCAGGGGGGGGCCAGGAGTACATGGTGAGCAGTTCTTC | CASRGGPGVHGEQFF
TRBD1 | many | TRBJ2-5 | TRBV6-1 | TGTGCCAGCAGGCTGAAGGGGGCGGGCGAGACCCAGTACTTC | CASRLKGAGETQYF
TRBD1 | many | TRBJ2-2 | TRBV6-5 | TGTGCCAGCAGTTACTTCGACAGGGGTAACGGGGAGCTGTTTTTT | CASSYFDRGNGELFF
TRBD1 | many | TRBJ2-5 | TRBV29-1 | TGCAGCGTCACAGGGGTGGGGCGCCAAGAGACCCAGTACTTC | CSVTGVGRQETQYF
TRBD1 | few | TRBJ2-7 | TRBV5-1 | TGCGCCAGCAGCGTGGGACAGGGGGACGAGCAGTACTTC | CASSVGQGDEQYF
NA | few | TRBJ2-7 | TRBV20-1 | TGCAGTGCTGTCGACTCTTTAGACTACGAGCAGTACTTC | CSAVDSLDYEQYF
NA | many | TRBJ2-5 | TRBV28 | TGTGCCGCGGGGGCGCCAGTCCAAGAGACCCAGTACTTC | CAAGAPVQETQYF
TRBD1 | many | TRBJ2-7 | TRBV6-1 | TGTGCCAGCAGTGAAGCGAGGGACAGGACTTCCTACGAGCAGTACTTC | CASSEARDRTSYEQYF
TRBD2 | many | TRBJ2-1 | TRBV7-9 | TGTGCCAGCAACGCGATAGCGGGGGGGCCTTTCGACAATGAGCAGTTCTTC | CASNAIAGGPFDNEQFF